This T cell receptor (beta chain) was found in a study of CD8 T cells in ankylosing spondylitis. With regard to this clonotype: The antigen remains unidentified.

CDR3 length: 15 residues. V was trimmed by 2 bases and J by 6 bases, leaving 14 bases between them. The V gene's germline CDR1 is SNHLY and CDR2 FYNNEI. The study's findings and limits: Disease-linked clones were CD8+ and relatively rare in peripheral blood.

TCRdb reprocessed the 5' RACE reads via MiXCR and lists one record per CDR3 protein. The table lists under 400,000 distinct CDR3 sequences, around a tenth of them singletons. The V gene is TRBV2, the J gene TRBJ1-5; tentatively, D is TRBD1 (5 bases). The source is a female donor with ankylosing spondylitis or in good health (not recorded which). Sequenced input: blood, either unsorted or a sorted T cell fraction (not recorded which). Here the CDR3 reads CASSEQGGKGQPQHF. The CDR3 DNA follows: TGTGCCAGCAGTGAACAGGGAGGTAAGGGTCAGCCCCAGCATTTT.